This T cell receptor (beta chain) was recorded in a study of blood T cell repertoires in COVID-19. Looking at the study overall: Material from acute and convalescent COVID-19 was sourced from the United States, Italy and Spain. Sources were T cells, B-cell-depleted T cells, or PBMCs; the material itself was cDNA or gDNA.

The authors' processing: Quantification of nucleated cells was approximated via reference gene primer amplification. Clones were sequenced by immunoSEQ multiplex PCR, and TCRdb holds only the in-frame ones, with some missing. V, J and clone size are those of that table, while D and trimming were read from the DNA. The table has roughly 150,000 clones, approximately 91% seen once. The CDR3 loop spans 11 amino acids. Germline CDR1 is LGHNA and CDR2 is YNFKEQ. V lost 4 bases, J lost 10 bases, and 10 bases lay in between. The chain employs TRBV4-2 and TRBJ1-1; D is possibly TRBD1 (5 bases). Sequencing used peripheral blood. This receptor was obtained from a woman in her 70s with acute or convalescent COVID-19. The CDR3 loop is CASSRGSVAFF. CDR3 in DNA: TGTGCCAGCAGCCGGGGCTCTGTAGCTTTCTTT.